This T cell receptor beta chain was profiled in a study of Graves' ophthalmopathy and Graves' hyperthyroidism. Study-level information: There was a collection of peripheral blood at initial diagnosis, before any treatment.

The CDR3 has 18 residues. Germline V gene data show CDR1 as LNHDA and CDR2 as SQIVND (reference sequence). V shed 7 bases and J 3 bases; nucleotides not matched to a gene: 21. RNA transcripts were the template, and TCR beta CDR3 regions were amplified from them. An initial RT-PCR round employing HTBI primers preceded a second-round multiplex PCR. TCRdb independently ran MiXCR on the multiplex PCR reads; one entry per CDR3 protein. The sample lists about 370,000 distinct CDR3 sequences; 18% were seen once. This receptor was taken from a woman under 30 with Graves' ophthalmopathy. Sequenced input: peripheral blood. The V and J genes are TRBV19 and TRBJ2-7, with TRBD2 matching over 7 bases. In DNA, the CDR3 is TGTGCCAGTAATCCGGGAGGACTGGGGTTGTCTTCGTTCTACGAGCAGTACTTC. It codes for CASNPGGLGLSSFYEQYF. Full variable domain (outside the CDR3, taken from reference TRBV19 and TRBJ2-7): DGGITQSPKYLFRKEGQNVTLSCEQNLNHDAMYWYRQDPGQGLRLIYYSQIVNDFQKGDIAEGYSVSREKKESFPLTVTSAQKNPTAFYLCASNPGGLGLSSFYEQYFGPGTRLTVT.